This T cell receptor (beta chain) was recorded in a study of T cell responses to AZD1222 COVID-19 vaccine. Notes on the study in general: Reportedly, nearly half of unique spike TCRs recognized epitopes outside B.1.351/B.1.1.7 mutations. Repertoire samples came only from after the peak T cell response. There were mostly white British donors and more females than males, and clonal diversity was possibly underestimated.

Profiled with immunoSEQ multiplex PCR; TCRdb holds only in-frame clones, not every one. The sample carries approximately 160,000 clones, about 91% recorded once. Note on this clone: As yet, its antigen is unknown.

Germline V gene lookup returns CDR1 SEHNR and CDR2 FQNEAQ (reference sequence). This CDR3 spans 14 amino acids. The J segment lost 8 bases and the V segment lost 4 bases, leaving 5 bases of the junction unmatched. The source was peripheral blood, collected on day 0 of AZD1222 vaccination. This TCR was recovered from an adult in good health. The chain combines TRBV7-9 with TRBJ1-4, with 9 bases that match TRBD1. CDR3 sequence: CASSSQTGGEKLFF. CDR3 coding DNA: TGTGCCAGCAGCTCCCAGACAGGGGGAGAAAAACTGTTTTTT. Drawing the rest from reference TRBV7-9 and TRBJ1-4, the complete variable domain is DTGVSQNPRHKITKRGQNVTFRCDPISEHNRLYWYRQTLGQGPEFLTYFQNEAQLEKSRLLSDRFSAERPKGSFSTLEIQRTEQGDSAMYLCASSSQTGGEKLFFGSGTQLSVL.